This TCR beta chain was obtained from a study of read filtering for tumor transcriptome and immune sequencing. General study results and limits: IR-seq captured clonotypes deeper and more reliably than RNA-seq. Approximately 80% of IR-seq clonotypes had one read, totaling about 4% of reads; RNA-seq: around 70% and 40%.

From 300 to 450 ng of RNA, a library with molecular barcoded alpha/delta and beta/gamma adaptors was made. TCRdb itself ran the reads through MiXCR, one entry per CDR3 protein. Among some 38,000 distinct CDR3 sequences listed, 10% to 15% were seen once. At the time of active disease, bone marrow was collected from every patient. This clonotype showed up many times. Its specificity is unknown. Germline V gene lookup returns CDR1 DFQATT and CDR2 SNEGSKA (reference sequence). CDR3 size: 14 residues. J lost 6 bases, V lost 1 base, and 7 bases had no gene match. The sequence derives from a donor at least 40 years old with multiple myeloma. Sample: a population of CD138-negative cells sorted from bone marrow. This chain connects TRBV20-1 to TRBJ2-7; 9 bases line up with TRBD2. CDR3 region: CSARGGTSSPEQYF. The CDR3 DNA is TGCAGTGCTAGAGGGGGGACTAGCTCCCCCGAGCAGTACTTC.